The 2 T cell receptor beta chains reported below all come from one sample, sequenced in a study of blood T cell repertoires in COVID-19. Generated by immunoSEQ multiplex PCR, the TCRdb table keeps only in-frame clones and is missing some. The sample comprises roughly 300,000 clones, approximately 85% of which are singletons, and approximately 7.5% rests with the top ten. The material sequenced was peripheral blood. The receptor set was obtained from a human donor in a cohort sampled during active COVID-19.

J is TRBJ2-7 and V is TRBV28, with 9 bases fitting TRBD1. The trim removed 4 bases at V and 5 bases at J, leaving 3 bases unmatched. Germline assignment: CDR1 MDHEN and CDR2 SYDVKM. The CDR3 is made up of 13 amino acids. For the CDR3, the DNA is TGTGCCAGCAGTTCGGGGGACAGGGACGAGCAGTACTTC. Translated, it gives CASSSGDRDEQYF.

V usage is TRBV7-2 and J usage is TRBJ2-2, with D maybe TRBD2 (5 bases). The length of the CDR3 is 16 residues. V lost 3 bases and J 3 bases, leaving 14 bases between the germline ends. The germline V gene has CDR1 SGHTA and CDR2 FQGNSA. CDR3 nucleotide sequence: TGTGCCAGCAGCTTGGGATGGAGGCGGTACACCGGGGAGCTGTTTTTT. As protein: CASSLGWRRYTGELFF.